The clone carrying this T cell receptor beta chain was seen many times. What it recognizes is unknown. The data were obtained in a study of neurological immune-mediated disorders. Unsorted libraries used 2 million PBMCs kept at -80 degrees C. This CDR3 spans 13 amino acids. The V gene's germline CDR1 is SEHNR and CDR2 FQNEAQ (reference sequence). V lost 5 bases and J lost 3, with 11 bases in between. Points from the study as a whole: Phylogenetic grouping assigned the repertoires of 18 of 34 multiple sclerosis patients to a single cluster of related CDR3 sequences. This cluster may be a repertoire-level signature. The most TCR clonal expansion was seen in HTLV-1-associated myelopathy, whereas the least was seen in multiple sclerosis, below the level in healthy controls. Private repertoires in all groups were suggested by the absence of shared CDR3 amino acid sequences among expanded clones across subjects.

One entry per CDR3 protein, called by TCRdb with MiXCR from the 5' RACE reads. The sample gives under 70,000 distinct CDR3 sequences, 3.2% of which show up once; under 6.5% is in the top ten. Sequencing used PBMCs. The chain joins TRBV7-9 to TRBJ2-7; D is undetermined. The sequence was obtained from a woman between 45 and 60 years old with multiple sclerosis. CDR3 nucleotides: TGTGCCAGCAGCCTTTCCAGAAACTACGAGCAGTACTTC. This sequence encodes CASSLSRNYEQYF.